The clone carrying this T cell receptor beta chain was detected ten times or more. Antigen specificity is unknown. The record originates from a study of regulatory T cells in long-lasting Graves disease. Study details: Freshly diagnosed Graves' patients had used antithyroid drugs for under 3 months.

The TCR beta library used iRepertoire HTBI primers with Arm-PCR amplification of CDR3. TCRdb re-called the multiplex PCR reads with MiXCR, one entry per CDR3 protein. Counted here are 320,000 or so distinct CDR3 sequences, 15% to 20% occurring once; the ten biggest clones make up 38%. The trim removed 5 bases at V and 4 bases at J, leaving 4 bases unmatched. The CDR3 is 16 residues long. CDR1 is SGHNT, CDR2 YENEEA, per germline. As for time point: newly diagnosed GD, antithyroid drugs for less than 3 months. Making the TCR library involved RNA that had been extracted from PBMCs. Points from the study as a whole: TRBV28, TRBJ1-2 and TRBJ2-5 were favored in persistent disease. Compared with new cases, persistent Graves' patients showed reduced TCR diversity. Persistent patients shared more public clonotypes (roughly 2,800) than new patients (under 1,000).

The rearrangement uses TRBV11-3 and TRBJ2-2; 13 bases are a match to TRBD2. The sequences come from peripheral blood mononuclear cells (PBMCs), collected at new diagnosis, from a patient treated with antithyroid drugs. The TCR sequence derives from a female donor with Graves disease. This CDR3 is CASSAGLAGATGELFF. The CDR3 bases are TGTGCCAGCAGCGCAGGACTAGCGGGAGCCACCGGGGAGCTGTTTTTT.